One and the same sample provided the 22 T cell receptor beta chains below, sequenced in a study of T cells after posttransplantation cyclophosphamide. The table came from immunoSEQ multiplex PCR; TCRdb's copy has only in-frame clones and leaves some out. The table records about 9,700 clones, roughly 98% of them present only once. Cells defined as naive were viable CD3+CD4+ or CD3+CD8+ and CCR7+CD45RA+CD45RO-CD95-CD27+CD28+. Sequencing input: naive CD4+ T cells sorted from PBMCs. All receptors come from a woman aged 55-69 years in good health, CMV-negative, and a related stem cell transplant donor.

The chain joins TRBV13 to TRBJ2-6; perhaps TRBD1 as D (6 bases). V was clipped by 5 bases and J by 0 bases, with 11 bases between them. The length of the CDR3 is 16 residues. Per germline, CDR1 PRHDT and CDR2 FYEKMQ (reference sequence). CDR3 DNA: TGTGCCAGCAGCCGGGCGACAGGCTCTGGGGCCAACGTCCTGACTTTC. Protein sequence: CASSRATGSGANVLTF.

CDR3: CASSPGVPGELFF. The CDR3 DNA sequence: TGCGCCAGCAGCCCAGGGGTCCCCGGGGAGCTGTTTTTT. This chain connects TRBV5-1 to TRBJ2-2; tentatively, D is TRBD1 (6 bases). The CDR3 has 13 residues. CDR1 and CDR2 (germline): SGHRS, YFSETQ. V shed 4 bases and J shed 6 bases, with 10 bases lying between them.

The CDR3 is CASSRGDSSGETQYF. The CDR3 DNA reads TGTGCCAGCAGCAGAGGGGACTCCTCGGGCGAGACCCAGTACTTC. The chain joins TRBV9 to TRBJ2-5; TRBD2 might be the D (6 bases). The CDR3 runs to 15 residues. Germline assignment: CDR1 SGDLS and CDR2 YYNGEE. V dropped 4 bases and J dropped 5 bases, with 18 bases sitting between them. Filled out from reference TRBV9 and TRBJ2-5, the complete variable domain reads DSGVTQTPKHLITATGQRVTLRCSPRSGDLSVYWYQQSLDQGLQFLIQYYNGEERAKGNILERFSAQQFPDLHSELNLSSLELGDSALYFCASSRGDSSGETQYFGPGTRLLVL.

This chain uses TRBV7-2 with TRBJ2-2; maybe TRBD2 (5 bases). V was cut by 4 bases and J by 17 bases, with 26 bases left in between. Germline CDR1 reads SGHTA; CDR2 reads FQGNSA. The length of the CDR3 is 15 residues. The CDR3 sequence: CASSSEATTTTLLFF. The DNA of the CDR3 is TGTGCCAGCAGCTCCGAGGCGACTACTACAACTTTGCTTTTTTTT.

The genes are TRBV5-5 and TRBJ2-7, with D maybe TRBD1 (5 bases). Between the trimmed V and J ends, which lost 3 bases and 5 bases, there was a span of 12 bases. The CDR3 runs to 13 residues. CDR1 is SGHKS, CDR2 YYEKEE, per germline (reference sequence). CDR3 nucleotides: TGTGCCAGCAGCTCGACAGCCGGCGACGAGCAGTACGTC. It translates to CASSSTAGDEQYV.

The V and J genes are TRBV7-2 and TRBJ1-2; 8 nucleotides line up with TRBD1. The CDR3 is 14 amino acids. V shed 4 bases and J 8 bases; nucleotides not matched to a gene: 9. Germline V gene data show CDR1 as SGHTA and CDR2 as FQGNSA. In nucleotides, the CDR3 is TGTGCCAGCAGCTACTGGACAGGGCGTCGCGGCTACACCTTC. Translation gives CASSYWTGRRGYTF.

The rearrangement links TRBV9 to TRBJ1-6; the D gene is possibly TRBD1 (5 bases). Between the trimmed V and J ends, which lost 0 bases and 7 bases, there was a span of 14 bases. CDR3 size: 16 residues. Germline CDR1 SGDLS, CDR2 YYNGEE. The CDR3 spells CASSVANPAGNSPLHF. In nucleotides, the CDR3 is TGTGCCAGCAGCGTAGCGAATCCGGCAGGGAATTCACCCCTCCACTTT.

The CDR3 is CSAGQGTGAEAFF. The DNA for the CDR3 is TGCAGCGCGGGACAGGGAACAGGCGCTGAAGCTTTCTTT. The chain couples TRBV29-1 to TRBJ1-1, with TRBD1 matching over 9 bases. The germline V gene has CDR1 SQVTM and CDR2 ANQGSEA. The CDR3 spans 13 residues. The ends lost 7 bases at V and 6 bases at J; junction bases unmatched: 9. The full variable domain, with the rest looked up from reference TRBV29-1 and TRBJ1-1, is SAVISQKPSRDICQRGTSLTIQCQVDSQVTMMFWYRQQPGQSLTLIATANQGSEATYESGFVIDKFPISRPNLTFSTLTVSNMSPEDSSIYLCSAGQGTGAEAFFGQGTRLTVV.

J is TRBJ2-3 and V is TRBV7-2; no clear D gene. This CDR3 spans 15 amino acids. The germline V gene has CDR1 SGHTA and CDR2 FQGNSA. The ends were cut back, 5 bases at V and 2 bases at J, with 14 bases in the middle. The CDR3 loop reads CASSPRSQFTDTQYF. CDR3 nucleotide sequence: TGTGCCAGCAGCCCTCGGTCCCAATTCACAGATACGCAGTATTTT.

The CDR3 DNA reads as TGTGCCAGCAGCGCTACTTCGGGCTCCTACAATGAGCAGTTCTTC. Protein: CASSATSGSYNEQFF. The chain joins TRBV7-9 to TRBJ2-1; D call uncertain. The CDR3 has 15 residues. Germline-derived CDR1 and CDR2 are SEHNR and FQNEAQ (reference sequence). V lost 5 bases, J lost 0 bases, and 11 bases lay in between.

This chain joins TRBV7-2 and TRBJ1-2; TRBD1 is a possible D gene (5 bases). CDR1 is SGHTA and CDR2 is FQGNSA in the germline V gene. The CDR3 loop spans 13 amino acids. The V and J ends lost 0 bases and 6 bases respectively, with 8 bases between them. CDR3 residues: CASSLAQGDGYTF. The CDR3 DNA reads TGTGCCAGCAGCTTAGCCCAGGGCGATGGCTACACCTTC.

This chain uses TRBV7-8 with TRBJ2-1; maybe TRBD2 (6 bases). Germline V CDR1 and CDR2: SGHVS, FQNEAQ. The V and J ends lost 5 bases and 5 bases respectively, with 19 bases between them. The CDR3 runs to 16 residues. Here the CDR3 reads CASSPQGAGRHNEQFF. The CDR3 DNA is TGTGCCAGCAGCCCCCAGGGCGCGGGAAGGCACAATGAGCAGTTCTTC. Supplemented by reference TRBV7-8 and TRBJ2-1, the full variable domain reads GAGVSQSPRYKVAKRGQDVALRCDPISGHVSLFWYQQALGQGPEFLTYFQNEAQLDKSGLPSDRFFAERPEGSVSTLKIQRTQQEDSAVYLCASSPQGAGRHNEQFFGPGTRLTVL.

The V call is TRBV4-3, the J call TRBJ2-7; 13 bases match TRBD2. V shed 4 bases, J shed 4 bases, and the junction held 1 base outside the gene matches. The CDR3 is 14 amino acids. CDR1 and CDR2 (germline): LGHNA, YSLEER. In DNA form, the CDR3 reads TGCGCCAGCAGCCCGACTAGCGGGAGGTACGAGCAGTACTTC. Residues: CASSPTSGRYEQYF.

This chain joins TRBV7-2 and TRBJ2-7; D might be TRBD1 (5 bases). CDR3 length: 15 residues. V lost 1 base to trimming and J lost 2 bases, with 12 bases between them. CDR1 is SGHTA, CDR2 FQGNSA, per germline. The CDR3 region is CASSLGSGSTYEQYF. DNA for the CDR3: TGTGCCAGCAGCTTAGGCTCAGGGTCTACCTACGAGCAGTACTTC.

Notes on this clone: This sample also contains other DNA sequences that code for the same CDR3. The chain has TRBV7-3 and TRBJ2-2, with 7 nucleotides matching TRBD2. The V and J ends lost 8 bases and 3 bases, in that order; junction bases with no gene match: 0. Germline loops: CDR1 SGHTA, CDR2 FQGTGA. The CDR3 is 12 residues long. The CDR3: CASRGDTGELFF. The CDR3 DNA reads as TGTGCCAGCCGGGGGGACACCGGGGAGCTGTTTTTT.

The CDR3: CASSVAGLLGNTIYF. CDR3 nucleotide sequence: TGTGCCAGCAGCGTAGCTGGCCTCCTTGGAAACACCATATATTTT. The V call is TRBV9, the J call TRBJ1-3; D call uncertain. The CDR3 contains 15 residues. Germline CDR1 SGDLS, CDR2 YYNGEE. V lost 0 bases and J 3 bases, leaving 10 bases between the germline ends. The variable domain in full, with the rest retrieved from reference TRBV9 and TRBJ1-3, is DSGVTQTPKHLITATGQRVTLRCSPRSGDLSVYWYQQSLDQGLQFLIQYYNGEERAKGNILERFSAQQFPDLHSELNLSSLELGDSALYFCASSVAGLLGNTIYFGEGSWLTVV.

The chain carries TRBV6-1 and TRBJ2-2; TRBD1 matches at 7 bases. The CDR3 sequence is 14 residues long. Germline CDR1 and CDR2: MNHNS and SASEGT. The junction had 7 bases not matched to a gene; V was cut back by 6 bases and J by 6 bases. CDR3 DNA: TGTGCCAGCAGACAGGGGTATGTTCCCGGGGAGCTGTTTTTT. This sequence encodes CASRQGYVPGELFF.

The V gene is TRBV5-1, the J gene TRBJ2-5, with D perhaps matching TRBD1 (5 bases). CDR3 length equals 16 residues. The germline gives CDR1 SGHRS, CDR2 YFSETQ. The V end lost 0 bases, the J end lost 4 bases, and 16 bases lay between the germline ends. The CDR3: CASSLGLPGRGETQYF. CDR3 in DNA: TGCGCCAGCAGCTTGGGTCTCCCAGGGCGAGGAGAGACCCAGTACTTC.

The rearrangement joins TRBV7-9 to TRBJ2-5, with a tentative D call TRBD1 (6 bases). Germline V gene lookup returns CDR1 SEHNR and CDR2 FQNEAQ (reference sequence). V lost 5 bases and J lost 2, with 12 bases in between. The CDR3 is 14 amino acids. Here the CDR3 reads CASSAGTPQETQYF. CDR3 nucleotide sequence: TGTGCCAGCAGCGCCGGGACACCACAAGAGACCCAGTACTTC.

This rearrangement joins TRBV6-5 to TRBJ1-6, with D uncertain. Trimming cost V 0 bases and J 7 bases, with 7 bases left between them. Germline V CDR1 and CDR2: MNHEY, SVGAGI. CDR3 length equals 14 residues. CDR3 loop: CASSYSQENSPLHF. In DNA, the CDR3 is TGTGCCAGCAGTTACTCGCAGGAAAATTCACCCCTCCACTTT.

V gene TRBV7-6 combines with J gene TRBJ2-5, with D tentatively TRBD2 (7 bases). CDR3 size: 15 residues. V was trimmed by 1 base and J by 5 bases, leaving 14 bases between them. Germline CDR1 and CDR2: SGHVS and FNYEAQ. In DNA, the CDR3 is TGTGCCAGCAGCTTAGAGGGGGGGCTGTGGGAGACCCAGTACTTC. Translation: CASSLEGGLWETQYF.

This clone came up once. The chain is built from TRBV19 and TRBJ1-2; D possibly corresponds to TRBD1 (6 bases). This CDR3 region has 12 residues. The germline V gene encodes CDR1 LNHDA and CDR2 SQIVND (reference sequence). V dropped 4 bases and J dropped 8 bases, with 11 bases sitting between them. The CDR3 loop reads CASSTAGEGYTF. In DNA form, the CDR3 reads TGTGCCAGTAGTACCGCAGGGGAGGGCTACACCTTC.